The clone carrying this T cell receptor beta chain occurred many times. Its antigen is as yet unknown. These data come from a study of read filtering for tumor transcriptome and immune sequencing. About the study: The cohort had some 17 men and some 13 women aged roughly 45 to 90, mean about 72 years. Revised staging placed 8 patients in R-ISS I, some 17 in II, more than 5 in III. Whole-transcriptome libraries were prepared after DNase treatment.

Study-wide results and caveats: The sorted CD138-negative fraction was a mixed bone marrow immune population, not purified T cells.

Per germline, CDR1 SQVTM and CDR2 ANQGSEA. J gave up 4 bases and V 7 bases, and 9 bases lay outside the gene matches. The CDR3 has 14 amino acids. Molecular barcoded adaptors covering alpha/delta and beta/gamma chains were used on roughly 400 ng RNA. TCRdb re-analysed the reads in MiXCR, keeping a single row per CDR3 protein. The top ten hold 15% of the sample, which has approximately 90,000 distinct CDR3 sequences, roughly 12% seen once. Sequencing input: a population of CD138-negative cells sorted from bone marrow. This TCR came from a donor aged 40 or older with multiple myeloma. The V gene is TRBV29-1, the J gene TRBJ2-1; TRBD2 aligns across 8 bases. The CDR3 protein is CSAQSQRGYNEQFF. DNA for the CDR3: TGCAGCGCCCAAAGCCAGCGGGGGTACAATGAGCAGTTCTTC.